This T cell receptor beta chain emerged from a study of follicular helper T cells after annual influenza vaccination. Trimming took off 1 base at V and 10 bases at J, with 10 bases between the two ends. Looked up from germline, CDR1 is SGHVS and CDR2 is FNYEAQ. The CDR3 contains 12 residues. Study findings and constraints: Day 7 ICOS+CD38+ clones were most often found later in ICOS-CD38- cTfh cells. Undersampling of larger non-cTfh compartments could not be excluded.

Time point of the sample: 2014-2015 season, pre-vaccination. Adults received seasonal inactivated influenza vaccine, with sorted blood CD4 subsets sequenced before and after. Turning to this clone: Its antigen remains unknown.

The assay was immunoSEQ multiplex PCR, and TCRdb's table has in-frame clones only and misses some. Of roughly 14,000 clones listed, roughly 78% were seen once; the top ten hold 0.45%. This TCR was recovered from an adult who received the influenza vaccine. The rearrangement uses TRBV7-6 and TRBJ1-1; weak D call: TRBD1 (5 bases). Sequences were derived from CXCR5- memory CD4+ T cells sorted from blood, sampled on the day of influenza vaccination. CDR3 sequence: CASSLVRGSAFF. CDR3 bases: TGTGCCAGCAGCTTAGTAAGGGGCTCAGCTTTCTTT.